These 11 T cell receptor beta chains came from one sample sequenced in a study of tumor and adjacent non-tumor tissue in lung cancer (dated by TCRdb to the late 2010s). Libraries were built with multiplex PCR. TCRdb lists the instrument as Illumina HiSeq 2500. TCRbeta libraries were constructed through three rounds of nested PCR with primers (Table S4) according to protocols adapted from ARM-PCR. Using fastp at Q25 and MiXCR, TCRdb reprocessed the public reads and kept productive beta chains. Every distinct CDR3 protein forms one entry, paired with its most common genes and DNA. Across this sample there are 75,000 to 95,000 distinct CDR3 sequences, with roughly 72% seen only once. The top ten clones comprise approximately 9% of the sample. RNA was extracted from bulk unsorted tissue and checked for quality with a NanoDrop ND-1000 and an Agilent 2100. The specimen sequenced was lung tumor tissue. Source of these receptors: a woman between 35 and 50 years old with non-small cell lung cancer.

The V gene is TRBV4-2, the J gene TRBJ2-3; TRBD2 agrees at 10 bases. CDR3 length equals 16 residues. Per the germline V gene, CDR1 is LGHNA and CDR2 is YNFKEQ. The chain's CDR3 is CGNSQSSGRTTDTQYF. CDR3 nucleotide sequence: TGTGGCAACAGTCAAAGTAGCGGGAGGACAACCGATACGCAGTATTTT.

With respect to this clonotype: Germline is not matched at one junction end, which may reflect a read error. This chain links TRBV11-2 with TRBJ2-7; a possible D gene is TRBD1 (6 bases). The CDR3 totals 12 residues. Germline CDR1 is SGHAT and CDR2 is FQNNGV. The CDR3 DNA is TGTTCCAGCAGCATACCTCCACCCGGACAGCACTTC. Protein product: CSSSIPPPGQHF. Full variable domain (rest looked up from reference TRBV11-2 and TRBJ2-7): EAGVAQSPRYKIIEKRQSVAFWCNPISGHATLYWYQQILGQGPKLLIQFQNNGVVDDSQLPKDRFSAERLKGVDSTLKIQPAKLEDSAVYLCSSSIPPPGQHFGPGTRLTVT.

A few counts support this clonotype. The junction differs from germline at one of its ends, possibly a read error. The chain uses TRBV13 and TRBJ2-2, with D tentatively TRBD2 (6 bases). The CDR3 loop spans 15 amino acids. Germline V gene data show CDR1 as PRHDT and CDR2 as FYEKMQ (reference sequence). CDR3 sequence reads: CASSLDRRVGGEVLF. The CDR3 nucleotides are TGTGCCAGCAGCTTAGACCGACGGGTTGGCGGGGAGGTGTTATTT.

In the case of this clonotype: A much larger clonotype is one base distant, so this may be a read error. V is TRBV20-1 and J is TRBJ1-2; D not certain. CDR3 length: 15 residues. Trimming stripped 5 bases from V and 5 bases from J, with 21 bases between. The germline V gene encodes CDR1 DFQATT and CDR2 SNEGSKA (reference sequence). Written as DNA, the CDR3 is TGCAGTGCTGAAATCGGGAGACCGAGAGAGTATGGCTACACCTTC. It codes for CSAEIGRPREYGYTF.

On this clonotype: One end of the junction varies from germline; a read error may be responsible. The chain joins TRBV11-2 to TRBJ2-2; D unresolved. Germline V gene sequence: CDR1 SGHAT, CDR2 FQNNGV. CDR3 size: 15 residues. CDR3 residues: CTSSIRQMETGELFF. CDR3 in DNA: TGTACCAGCAGCATTAGGCAGATGGAAACCGGGGAGCTGTTTTTT.

Concerning this clonotype itself: Being one base from a much bigger clone, this may be a read error. The CDR3 here is CASTLTGTGNSPLHF. CDR3 in DNA: TGTGCCAGCACTTTGACAGGGACCGGCAATTCACCCCTCCACTTT. The chain links TRBV27 to TRBJ1-6; 7 bases agree with TRBD1. The V segment lost 7 bases and the J segment 7 bases; nucleotides outside the gene matches: 10. This CDR3 spans 15 amino acids. Germline V gene sequence: CDR1 MNHEY, CDR2 SMNVEV (reference sequence).

This clonotype counts as medium-sized. This chain joins TRBV11-2 and TRBJ1-6; unclear D gene. Germline CDR1 reads SGHAT; CDR2 reads FQNNGV. V lost 0 bases to trimming and J lost 5 bases, with 8 bases between them. CDR3 length: 15 residues. CDR3 in amino acids: CASSLELADNSPLHF. For the CDR3, the DNA is TGTGCCAGCAGCTTAGAGTTGGCAGATAATTCACCCCTCCACTTT. Combining the CDR3 with reference TRBV11-2 and TRBJ1-6 gives the whole variable domain EAGVAQSPRYKIIEKRQSVAFWCNPISGHATLYWYQQILGQGPKLLIQFQNNGVVDDSQLPKDRFSAERLKGVDSTLKIQPAKLEDSAVYLCASSLELADNSPLHFGNGTRLTVT.

The rearrangement uses TRBV11-2 and TRBJ1-1; perhaps TRBD1 as D (5 bases). The CDR3 totals 14 residues. The germline V gene has CDR1 SGHAT and CDR2 FQNNGV. V lost 5 bases and J 4 bases, leaving 14 bases between the germline ends. The CDR3 sequence: CASSTNRGGTEAFF. The CDR3 DNA is TGTGCCAGCAGCACCAATAGGGGAGGCACTGAAGCTTTCTTT.

On this clonotype: A much larger clone lies one base from this, so it may be a read error. CDR3 DNA sequence: TGCGTCAGCAGCCGCAGACTAGCGGGGGTGACCCAAGAGACCCAGTACTTC. Protein: CVSSRRLAGVTQETQYF. The chain couples TRBV4-1 to TRBJ2-5, with TRBD2 matching 12 bases. The CDR3 is 17 residues long. Germline CDR1 is MGHRA and CDR2 is YSYEKL.

The CDR3: CAGKFGQGKDTQYF. The DNA for the CDR3 is TGTGCCGGCAAATTCGGGCAGGGGAAGGATACGCAGTATTTT. The chain has TRBV28 and TRBJ2-3; D might be TRBD1 (6 bases). This CDR3 is built from 14 residues. Germline CDR1 reads MDHEN; CDR2 reads SYDVKM. Trimming left V 11 bases short and J 6 bases short, with 21 bases between.

This clonotype was recorded many times. The J gene is TRBJ2-7, the V gene TRBV28; maybe TRBD1 (6 bases). Germline lookup yields CDR1 MDHEN and CDR2 SYDVKM. The V end lost 6 bases, the J end lost 5 bases, and 17 bases lay between the germline ends. The CDR3 has 14 residues. The CDR3 spells CASSDRNRAHEQYF. The DNA of the CDR3 is TGTGCCAGCAGCGACCGAAACAGGGCCCACGAGCAGTACTTC.